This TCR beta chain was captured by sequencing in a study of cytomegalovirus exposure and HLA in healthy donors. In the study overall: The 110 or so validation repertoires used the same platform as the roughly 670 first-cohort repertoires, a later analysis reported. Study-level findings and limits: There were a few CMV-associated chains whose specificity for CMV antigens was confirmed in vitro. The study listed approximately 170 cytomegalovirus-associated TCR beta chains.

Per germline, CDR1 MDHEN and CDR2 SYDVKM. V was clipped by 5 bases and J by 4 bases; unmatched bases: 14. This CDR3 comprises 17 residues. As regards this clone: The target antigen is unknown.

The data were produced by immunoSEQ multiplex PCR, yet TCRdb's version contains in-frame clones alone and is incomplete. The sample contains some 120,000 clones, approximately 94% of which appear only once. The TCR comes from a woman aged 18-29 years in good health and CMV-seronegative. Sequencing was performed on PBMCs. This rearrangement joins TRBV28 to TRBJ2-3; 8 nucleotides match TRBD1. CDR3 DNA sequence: TGTGCCAGCAGTACCCGGGACAGGACTTTTAGACCAGATACGCAGTATTTT. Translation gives CASSTRDRTFRPDTQYF.